This T cell receptor (beta chain) was documented in a study of T cells in Graves' hyperthyroidism and ophthalmopathy. The CDR3 runs 16 residues. Germline V CDR1 and CDR2: MNHEY, SMNVEV (reference sequence). J was trimmed by 7 bases and V by 4 bases; bases with no gene match: 11. TCR beta CDR3 sequences were amplified from RNA transcripts. TCR CDR3 regions were first amplified by RT-PCR with HTBI primers. MiXCR, applied by TCRdb to the multiplex PCR reads, yields one record per CDR3 protein. The sample has about half a million distinct CDR3 sequences, 20% seen once; the top ten hold about 45%. Sequencing was done on a sample of blood. This chain joins TRBV27 and TRBJ2-3, with 10 bases matching TRBD2. The source of this sequence is a man aged 35 to 55 with Graves' ophthalmopathy. CDR3 nucleotides: TGTGCCAGCAGTTCCGAACAAGGACTAGCGGATAATACGCAGTATTTT. Its translation is CASSSEQGLADNTQYF.